Listed below are T cell receptor beta chains from one sample, sequenced in a study of technical replicates of blood from several donors. This table comes from immunoSEQ multiplex PCR, and its TCRdb copy is limited to in-frame clones, with some not included. The sample shows tens of thousands of clones, approximately 94% of them seen only once. The sequenced sample consisted of T cells isolated from PBMCs. The receptor source for this set is a human donor in good health. Both conserved end residues are part of each CDR3. The D gene is left open where the match is weak. Size is stated for part of the rows, as once, few or many counts, or as a class when the clone is expanded.

>NA|TRBV19|TRBJ2-3|TRBD2
CASSITSGSVDTQYF
TGTGCCAGTAGTATCACTAGCGGGAGTGTTGATACGCAGTATTTT
>NA|TRBV11-3|TRBJ2-1|NA
CASSHRAFYNEQFF
TGTGCCAGCAGCCACAGGGCCTTCTACAATGAGCAGTTCTTC
>once|TRBV5-5|TRBJ1-4|NA
CASSSQGLSNEKLFF
TGTGCCAGCAGCTCACAGGGCCTTAGTAATGAAAAACTGTTTTTT
>NA|TRBV2|TRBJ2-2|NA
CASSEQGSGELFF
TGTGCCAGCAGTGAACAGGGTAGCGGGGAGCTGTTTTTT
>NA|TRBV5-4|TRBJ2-3|TRBD2
CASSVLAGEADTQYF
TGTGCCAGCAGTGTACTAGCGGGGGAGGCAGATACGCAGTATTTT
>once|TRBV10-1|TRBJ2-5|NA
CASSESVQQETQYF
TGCGCCAGCAGTGAGTCAGTACAGCAAGAGACCCAGTACTTC
>NA|TRBV5-1|TRBJ2-3|NA
CASSYGRTDTQYF
TGCGCCAGCAGCTACGGTCGCACAGATACGCAGTATTTT
>NA|TRBV7-7|TRBJ2-7|TRBD2
CASSLGLAGVVYEQYF
TGTGCTAGCAGCTTAGGCCTAGCGGGGGTAGTCTACGAGCAGTACTTC
>NA|TRBV10-3|TRBJ2-7|NA
CAISEWAMNYEQYF
TGTGCCATCAGCGAATGGGCAATGAACTACGAGCAGTACTTC
>NA|TRBV7-7|TRBJ2-1|NA
CASSLGAQLDEQFF
TGTGCCAGCAGCTTAGGAGCTCAATTGGATGAGCAGTTCTTC
>NA|TRBV6-5|TRBJ2-7|TRBD1
CASSYEGQGIYEQYF
TGTGCCAGCAGTTACGAGGGACAGGGAATCTACGAGCAGTACTTC
>NA|TRBV7-9|TRBJ2-7|NA
CASSFRETYEQYF
TGTGCCAGCAGCTTTCGCGAGACCTACGAGCAGTACTTC
>NA|TRBV28|TRBJ1-2|NA
CASTSVGYGYTF
TGTGCCAGCACTTCTGTCGGGTATGGCTACACCTTC
>NA|TRBV11-2|TRBJ1-2|TRBD1
CASSLDRGIRYGYTF
TGTGCCAGCAGCCTAGACAGGGGGATAAGGTATGGCTACACCTTC
>NA|TRBV4-1|TRBJ1-3|NA
CASSRAGGAGRTGNTIYF
TGCGCCAGCAGCCGGGCGGGGGGGGCAGGGAGAACTGGAAACACCATATATTTT
>NA|TRBV5-4|TRBJ2-7|TRBD1
CASSPGQGRSYEQYF
TGTGCCAGCAGCCCGGGACAGGGACGTTCCTACGAGCAGTACTTC
>NA|TRBV29-1|TRBJ2-7|NA
CSVLGSSYEQYF
TGCAGCGTTCTCGGGAGCTCCTACGAGCAGTACTTC